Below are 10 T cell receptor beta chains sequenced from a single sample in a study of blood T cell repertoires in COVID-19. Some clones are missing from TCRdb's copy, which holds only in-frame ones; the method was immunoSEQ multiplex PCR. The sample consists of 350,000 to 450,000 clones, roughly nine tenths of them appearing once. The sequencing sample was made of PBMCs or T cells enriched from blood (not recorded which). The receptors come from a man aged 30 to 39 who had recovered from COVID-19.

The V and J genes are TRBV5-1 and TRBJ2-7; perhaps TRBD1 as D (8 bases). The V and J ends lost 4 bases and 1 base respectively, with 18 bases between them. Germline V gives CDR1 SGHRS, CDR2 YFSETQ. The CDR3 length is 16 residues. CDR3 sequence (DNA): TGCGCCAGCAGCCCGCTAAAACAGGGGGGGTCCTACGAGCAGTACTTC. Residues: CASSPLKQGGSYEQYF.

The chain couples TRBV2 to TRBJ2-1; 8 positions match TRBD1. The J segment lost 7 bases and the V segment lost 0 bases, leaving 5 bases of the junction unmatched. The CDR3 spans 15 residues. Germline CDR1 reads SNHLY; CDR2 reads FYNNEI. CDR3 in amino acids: CASSEALGTGNEQFF. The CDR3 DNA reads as TGTGCCAGCAGTGAAGCGCTAGGGACAGGAAATGAGCAGTTCTTC.

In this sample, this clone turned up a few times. The CDR3 DNA reads as TGTGCCTGGACGACAGGGCAAAATCAGCCCCAGCATTTT. Its protein product is CAWTTGQNQPQHF. The chain employs TRBV30 and TRBJ1-5; 7 bases agree with TRBD1. With V trimmed by 4 bases and J by 4 bases, 4 bases remained unmatched. Germline lookup yields CDR1 GTSNPN and CDR2 SVGIG (reference sequence). The CDR3 totals 13 residues.

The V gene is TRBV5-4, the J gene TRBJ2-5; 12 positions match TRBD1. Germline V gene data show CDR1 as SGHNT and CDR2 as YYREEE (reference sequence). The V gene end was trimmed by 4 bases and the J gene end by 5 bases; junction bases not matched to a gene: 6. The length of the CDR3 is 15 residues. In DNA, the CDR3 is TGTGCCAGCAGCCCCCAAGGGACAGGGGGCGAGACCCAGTACTTC. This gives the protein CASSPQGTGGETQYF. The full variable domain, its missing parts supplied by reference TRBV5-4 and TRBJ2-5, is ETGVTQSPTHLIKTRGQQVTLRCSSQSGHNTVSWYQQALGQGPQFIFQYYREEENGRGNFPPRFSGLQFPNYSSELNVNALELDDSALYLCASSPQGTGGETQYFGPGTRLLVL.

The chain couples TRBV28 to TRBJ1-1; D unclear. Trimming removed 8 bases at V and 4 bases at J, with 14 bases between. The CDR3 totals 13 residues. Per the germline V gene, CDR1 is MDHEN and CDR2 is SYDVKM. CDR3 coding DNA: TGTGCCAGCGGGAGCACGTTGGGCACTGAAGCTTTCTTT. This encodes CASGSTLGTEAFF.

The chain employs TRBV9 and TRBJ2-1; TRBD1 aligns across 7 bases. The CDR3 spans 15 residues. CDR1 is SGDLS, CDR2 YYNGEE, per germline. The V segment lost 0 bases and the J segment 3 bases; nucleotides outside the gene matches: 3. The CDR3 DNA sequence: TGTGCCAGCAGCGTAGCTCCAGGGGGCTACAATGAGCAGTTCTTC. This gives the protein CASSVAPGGYNEQFF.

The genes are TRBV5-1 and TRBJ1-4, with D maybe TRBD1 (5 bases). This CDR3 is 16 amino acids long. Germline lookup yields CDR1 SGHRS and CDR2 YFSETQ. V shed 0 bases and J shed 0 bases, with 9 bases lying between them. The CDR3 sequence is CASSLESGTTNEKLFF. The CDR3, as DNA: TGCGCCAGCAGCTTGGAGTCAGGGACAACTAATGAAAAACTGTTTTTT.

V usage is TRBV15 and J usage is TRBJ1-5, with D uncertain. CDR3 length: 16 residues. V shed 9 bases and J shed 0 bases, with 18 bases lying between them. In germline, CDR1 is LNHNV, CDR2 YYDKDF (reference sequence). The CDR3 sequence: CATTSGQAYSNQPQHF. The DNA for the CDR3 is TGTGCCACTACATCTGGGCAGGCATATAGCAATCAGCCCCAGCATTTT.

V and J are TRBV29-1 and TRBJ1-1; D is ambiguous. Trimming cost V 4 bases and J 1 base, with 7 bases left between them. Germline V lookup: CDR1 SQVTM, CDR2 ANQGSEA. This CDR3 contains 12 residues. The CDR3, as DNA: TGCAGCGTTGGGTCACAGAACACTGAAGCTTTCTTT. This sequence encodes CSVGSQNTEAFF.

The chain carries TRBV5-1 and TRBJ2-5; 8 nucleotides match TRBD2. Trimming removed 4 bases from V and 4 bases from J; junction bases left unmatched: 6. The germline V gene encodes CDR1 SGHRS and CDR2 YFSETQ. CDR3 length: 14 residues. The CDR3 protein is CASSLYTSGETQYF. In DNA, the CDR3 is TGCGCCAGCAGCCTCTATACTAGCGGAGAGACCCAGTACTTC.